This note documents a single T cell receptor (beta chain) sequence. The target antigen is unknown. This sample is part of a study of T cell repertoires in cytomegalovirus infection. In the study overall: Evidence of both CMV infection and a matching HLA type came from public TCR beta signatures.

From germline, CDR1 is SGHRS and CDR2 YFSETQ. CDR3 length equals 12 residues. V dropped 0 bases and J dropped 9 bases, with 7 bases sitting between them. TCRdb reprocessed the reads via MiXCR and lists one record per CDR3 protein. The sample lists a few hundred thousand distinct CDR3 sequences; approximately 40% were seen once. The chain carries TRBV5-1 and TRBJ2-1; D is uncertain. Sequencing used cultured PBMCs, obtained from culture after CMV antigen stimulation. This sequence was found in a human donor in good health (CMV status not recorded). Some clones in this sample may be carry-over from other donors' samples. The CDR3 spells CASSLGVAEQFF. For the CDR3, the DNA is TGCGCCAGCAGCTTGGGGGTCGCTGAGCAGTTCTTC. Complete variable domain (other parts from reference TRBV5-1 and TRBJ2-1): KAGVTQTPRYLIKTRGQQVTLSCSPISGHRSVSWYQQTPGQGLQFLFEYFSETQRNKGNFPGRFSGRQFSNSRSEMNVSTLELGDSALYLCASSLGVAEQFFGPGTRLTVL.